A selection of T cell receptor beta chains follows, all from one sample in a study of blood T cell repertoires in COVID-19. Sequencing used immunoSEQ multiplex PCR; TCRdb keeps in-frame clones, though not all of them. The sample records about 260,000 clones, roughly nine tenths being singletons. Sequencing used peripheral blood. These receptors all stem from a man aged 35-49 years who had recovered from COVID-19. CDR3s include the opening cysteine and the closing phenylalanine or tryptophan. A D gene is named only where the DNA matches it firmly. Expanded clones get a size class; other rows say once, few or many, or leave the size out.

TGCGCCAGCAGCACCGGGACAAGGATGGACACTGAAGCTTTCTTT	CASSTGTRMDTEAFF	TRBV5-1	-	TRBJ1-1	-
TGTGCCAGCAGCTGGGGGACAGGGTCCCCTGAGCAGTTCTTC	CASSWGTGSPEQFF	TRBV11-2	TRBD1	TRBJ2-1	-
TGTGCCAGCAGCCAACCCCCGTGCGATTACAATGAGCAGTTCTTC	CASSQPPCDYNEQFF	TRBV3-1/TRBV3-2	-	TRBJ2-1	-
TGTGCCAGCAGTTTGGCTAGCGGGAGGGCCTCGCTAGTCTTCTACGAGCAGTACTTC	CASSLASGRASLVFYEQYF	TRBV27	TRBD2	TRBJ2-7	-
TGTGCCAGCAGTACCGGGACAGGTTACGAGCAGTACTTC	CASSTGTGYEQYF	TRBV2	TRBD1	TRBJ2-7	-
TGTGCCACCTTGCCGTCGGGGAGTAACTATGGCTACACCTTC	CATLPSGSNYGYTF	TRBV10-3	-	TRBJ1-2	once
TGTGCTAGTGGTTTTGGGCTAGCGGAAGCAGATACGCAGTATTTT	CASGFGLAEADTQYF	TRBV12-5	TRBD2	TRBJ2-3	-
TGTGCCAGTAGTAGGTTCCGCGGGACTAGCGGGGATACCGAGCAAGAGACCCAGTACTTC	CASSRFRGTSGDTEQETQYF	TRBV19	TRBD2	TRBJ2-5	-
TGCGCCAGCAGCTTGGCCGGGACTAGCGGGGCCGCGAACACCGGGGAGCTGTTTTTT	CASSLAGTSGAANTGELFF	TRBV5-1	TRBD2	TRBJ2-2	-
TGTGCCAGCAGGCGGGCGGGGGAGTTCACAGATACGCAGTATTTT	CASRRAGEFTDTQYF	TRBV2	TRBD2	TRBJ2-3	-
TGTGCCAGCTCACCGGCGGGGTTCTCAGAGACCCAGTACTTC	CASSPAGFSETQYF	TRBV18	-	TRBJ2-5	-
TGTGCTAGTGCCGGGGACAGGATAGAGACCCAGTACTTC	CASAGDRIETQYF	TRBV12-5	TRBD1	TRBJ2-5	-
TGTGCCAGCAGTTGGGGGGTTGATTCACCCCTCCACTTT	CASSWGVDSPLHF	TRBV27	-	TRBJ1-6	once
TGTGCCAGCAGTTCAATTATCAGGGTGGGCTATGGCTACACCTTC	CASSSIIRVGYGYTF	TRBV27	-	TRBJ1-2	-
TGTGCCAGCAGCCAAGCTTATGGCTACACCTTC	CASSQAYGYTF	TRBV3-1/TRBV3-2	-	TRBJ1-2	-
TGTGCCAGCAGGCCTACCGGGACTAGCGGAAACATTCAGTACTTC	CASRPTGTSGNIQYF	TRBV27	TRBD2	TRBJ2-4	-
TGTGCCAGCAGCGTAGATCTAGTAGTCTACGAGCAGTACTTC	CASSVDLVVYEQYF	TRBV9	-	TRBJ2-7	-
TGTGCCACCAGCAGAGATAGAGAGAATGAAAAACTGTTTTTT	CATSRDRENEKLFF	TRBV15	-	TRBJ1-4	-
TGTGCCAGCAGTCCCGACAGGGCTGGAAACACCATATATTTT	CASSPDRAGNTIYF	TRBV2	TRBD1	TRBJ1-3	few
TGTGCCAGTAGTAGCTACAGGGGATCCGGGGAGCTGTTTTTT	CASSSYRGSGELFF	TRBV19	TRBD1	TRBJ2-2	few
TGTGCCACCGTGGAGCGATACAATGAGCAGTTCTTC	CATVERYNEQFF	TRBV2	-	TRBJ2-1	once
TGTGCCAGCAGCGCGGGACGGTTACAAGAGACCCAGTACTTC	CASSAGRLQETQYF	TRBV5-6	-	TRBJ2-5	-
TGTGCCAGCAGTACCCCATCGGGAACCAATGAAGCTTTCTTT	CASSTPSGTNEAFF	TRBV27	-	TRBJ1-1	-
TGTGCCAGCAGCTCCCTAAAGGTCAGAGGCGTCAATCAGCCCCAGCATTTT	CASSSLKVRGVNQPQHF	TRBV7-6	-	TRBJ1-5	-
TGTGCCAGCTCACCACCGGGCTACAAGAGGGGGTTAGATGGCTACACCTTC	CASSPPGYKRGLDGYTF	TRBV18	-	TRBJ1-2	-
TGTGCCAGCAGCCACCCCGGGACAGGGGAGCGGGAGCAGTACTTC	CASSHPGTGEREQYF	TRBV16	TRBD1	TRBJ2-7	-
TGTGCCAGCAGGGCATGGTTGGCATGGGGCTACACCTTC	CASRAWLAWGYTF	TRBV2	-	TRBJ1-2	once
TGTGCCAGCAGCTTAGATGGGGGCGGAAACACTGAAGCTTTCTTT	CASSLDGGGNTEAFF	TRBV7-6	-	TRBJ1-1	-
TGTGCCGACGAACCGGCGGCAGGGGCTAACTATGGCTACACCTTC	CADEPAAGANYGYTF	TRBV2	-	TRBJ1-2	-
TGCGCCAGCAGCTTGGAAATTCGAGGGCTCGGAACCACAGATACGCAGTATTTT	CASSLEIRGLGTTDTQYF	TRBV5-1	-	TRBJ2-3	-
TGTGCCAGCAGTGAACCTCGGGGTACGGGGGAGACCCAGTACTTC	CASSEPRGTGETQYF	TRBV25-1	-	TRBJ2-5	-
TGTGCCAGCAGCTTAGCAGGAGATACGCAGTATTTT	CASSLAGDTQYF	TRBV11-3	-	TRBJ2-3	once
TGTGCCAGCAATTCGGGGGGGGAGCAGTTCTTC	CASNSGGEQFF	TRBV27	TRBD2	TRBJ2-1	-
TGTGCCAGCAGCGTCTCCCTAGCGGGGGACCAAGAGACCCAGTACTTC	CASSVSLAGDQETQYF	TRBV9	TRBD2	TRBJ2-5	-
TGTGCCAGCAGCTTGAAAGGGACTAGCGGGGTGAACGAGCAGTACTTC	CASSLKGTSGVNEQYF	TRBV7-2	TRBD2	TRBJ2-7	-
TGTGCCAGCAGCCAAGAAATAAGGACAGTACCCTATGACCAGTTCTTC	CASSQEIRTVPYDQFF	TRBV4-2	-	TRBJ2-1	-
TGTGCCAGTAGTATCCCCGACAGGGTGTACACTGAAGCTTTCTTT	CASSIPDRVYTEAFF	TRBV19	TRBD1	TRBJ1-1	few
TGTGCCACCCGGGGTGGAATAGCGGTTGCCTACGAGCAGTACTTC	CATRGGIAVAYEQYF	TRBV6-5	-	TRBJ2-7	-
TGTGCCAGCAGCCAAGATAGACAATCTAATGAAAAACTGTTTTTT	CASSQDRQSNEKLFF	TRBV3-1/TRBV3-2	-	TRBJ1-4	-
TGTGCCAGCAGCTTACAGGGAAGGAACACTGAAGCTTTCTTT	CASSLQGRNTEAFF	TRBV7-9	-	TRBJ1-1	-
TGCGCCAGCAGCCCGGCGGGGGGCGGTTGGGACATTCAGTACTTC	CASSPAGGGWDIQYF	TRBV4-1	TRBD2	TRBJ2-4	-
TGTGCCAGCAGGGACAGGTCTTCAGCAGGAACTAACTATGGCTACACCTTC	CASRDRSSAGTNYGYTF	TRBV25-1	TRBD1	TRBJ1-2	-
TGTGCCAGCAGAAAATCTCAGGGACTAGCGGGAGGGAGCTACAATGAGCAGTTCTTC	CASRKSQGLAGGSYNEQFF	TRBV3-1/TRBV3-2	TRBD2	TRBJ2-1	-
TGTGCCAGCAGTTACGGGTCGGATCAGCCCCAGCATTTT	CASSYGSDQPQHF	TRBV28	-	TRBJ1-5	-
TGTGCCAGCAGTTTACAGGGGGCTTCGAACACTGAAGCTTTCTTT	CASSLQGASNTEAFF	TRBV27	TRBD1	TRBJ1-1	-
TGTGCCAGCAGCCCCCTAGATACGCAGTATTTT	CASSPLDTQYF	TRBV9	-	TRBJ2-3	-
TGCGCCAGCAGCGCAGGACAGGGGTCTTTCCACGAGCAGTACTTC	CASSAGQGSFHEQYF	TRBV5-1	TRBD1	TRBJ2-7	-
TGTGCCAGCAGTATGGACTGGGACAGAAAAGAGACCCAGTACTTC	CASSMDWDRKETQYF	TRBV2	TRBD1	TRBJ2-5	few
TGTGCCAGTAGTATTGGCGGTTGGTCCTACAATGAGCAGTTCTTC	CASSIGGWSYNEQFF	TRBV19	-	TRBJ2-1	few
TGTGCCAGCAGCCTAGGGACAGTCCCCGGGGGGGCCAACGTCCTGACTTTC	CASSLGTVPGGANVLTF	TRBV9	TRBD1	TRBJ2-6	-
TGTGCCAGCAGTCTACGCCTAATCGGGTACGAGCAGTACTTC	CASSLRLIGYEQYF	TRBV6-2/TRBV6-3	-	TRBJ2-7	-